This T cell receptor (beta chain) was sequenced in a study of shared clonotypes between healthy human individuals. Broader study findings: Represented diversity, genetic and exposure-history alike, was limited by few donors.

The junction had 8 bases not matched to a gene; V was cut back by 4 bases and J by 3 bases. The CDR3 loop spans 16 amino acids. Germline assignment: CDR1 MNHEY and CDR2 SMNVEV (reference sequence). Terminally differentiated effector memory CD45RA+ cells were excluded by CCR7 positive selection of CD45RO-negative cells. In regard to this clone: What it binds is not known.

Researchers divided each subset's genomic DNA evenly across several immunoSEQ plates. Measured with immunoSEQ multiplex PCR; TCRdb has only the in-frame clones, and not every one. Here the sample spans more than 2 million clones, around 93% being singletons. The source material was naive CD8+ T cells from PBMCs. The sequence was obtained from a young man in good health. Some clones in this sample may be carry-over from other donors' samples. V is TRBV27 and J is TRBJ2-3, with TRBD2 identical over 9 bases. CDR3 loop: CASSSHLAGLTDTQYF. In nucleotides, the CDR3 is TGTGCCAGCAGTTCCCATCTAGCGGGACTTACAGATACGCAGTATTTT.